The clone carrying this T cell receptor (beta chain) turned up a few times. The data derive from a study of T cell repertoires in cytomegalovirus infection. Using its own MiXCR run on the reads, TCRdb lists one record per CDR3 protein. The sample comprises about 100,000 distinct CDR3 sequences, around a quarter of which are singletons, and 30% to 40% rests with the top ten. Germline values: CDR1 SGHDT, CDR2 YYEEEE. CDR3 length: 17 residues. Trimming cost V 0 bases and J 4 bases, with 19 bases left between them. The clonotype originates from a human donor in good health (CMV status not recorded). Some clones in this sample may be carry-over from other donors' samples. The J gene is TRBJ2-5, the V gene TRBV5-6, with D perhaps given as TRBD1 or TRBD2 (5 bases each). Sequencing input: CD8+ T cells from PBMCs. In DNA form, the CDR3 reads TGTGCCAGCAGCTTGGATCCTTTCCAGGGACGGGGAGAGACCCAGTACTTC. The encoded protein is CASSLDPFQGRGETQYF.